A single sample is the source of the 21 T cell receptor beta chains below, sequenced in a study of graft-versus-host responses after intestinal transplantation. TCRdb's copy holds only in-frame clones and misses some; the assay was immunoSEQ multiplex PCR. The sample records 35,000 to 55,000 clones, 85% to 95% being singletons. The material sequenced was PBMCs, taken more than 750 days after a first intestinal transplant, on the day of a second. Receptor source: a human patient who received an intestinal transplant, so some T cells may come from the graft donor.

The V call is TRBV5-1, the J call TRBJ2-5; D is uncertain. This CDR3 region has 12 residues. V lost 4 bases and J 4 bases, leaving 8 bases between the germline ends. Germline V lookup: CDR1 SGHRS, CDR2 YFSETQ. DNA for the CDR3: TGCGCCAGCAGCCCTTTGGGAGAGACCCAGTACTTC. It codes for CASSPLGETQYF.

The chain links TRBV6-5 to TRBJ2-7, with 7 bases that match TRBD2. With 0 bases clipped from V and 3 bases from J, the junction kept 5 bases outside the gene matches. Germline V gene sequence: CDR1 MNHEY, CDR2 SVGAGI. This CDR3 is 15 amino acids long. CDR3 nucleotide sequence: TGTGCCAGCAGTTACTCGTCCGGGGAGGGCTACGAGCAGTACTTC. It is translated as CASSYSSGEGYEQYF.

The rearrangement uses TRBV5-7 and TRBJ1-1, with a possible D match to TRBD1 (5 bases). TRBV5-7 is recorded as an ORF, its role being uncertain. The V and J ends lost 4 bases and 7 bases respectively, with 14 bases between them. The CDR3 is 13 amino acids. The CDR3 is CASSRGPPVEAFF. CDR3 nucleotides: TGTGCCAGCAGCAGGGGCCCTCCGGTTGAAGCTTTCTTT.

This sequence joins TRBV10-1 and TRBJ2-1, with 9 nucleotides matching TRBD1. With 0 bases clipped from V and 6 bases from J, the junction kept 0 bases outside the gene matches. Germline CDR1 reads WNHNN; CDR2 reads SYGVQD (reference sequence). The CDR3 is 14 amino acids. As DNA, the CDR3 is TGCGCCAGCAGTGAGTCGACAGGGGGCAATGAGCAGTTCTTC. Protein product: CASSESTGGNEQFF.

The chain joins TRBV9 to TRBJ2-2; 10 positions match TRBD1. With V trimmed by 3 bases and J by 7 bases, 6 bases remained unmatched. CDR3 size: 15 residues. Germline assignment: CDR1 SGDLS and CDR2 YYNGEE. This CDR3 reads CASSAGQGVSGELFF. CDR3 nucleotide sequence: TGTGCCAGCAGCGCTGGACAGGGGGTTAGCGGGGAGCTGTTTTTT.

The rearrangement links TRBV5-1 to TRBJ1-1, with TRBD1 matching over 12 bases. Losses at the gene ends were 0 bases for V and 5 bases for J; bases not matched to a gene: 2. The CDR3 has 15 amino acids. Germline-derived CDR1 and CDR2 are SGHRS and YFSETQ. CDR3 sequence reads: CASSLVGQGATEAFF. CDR3 bases: TGCGCCAGCAGCTTGGTGGGACAGGGGGCGACTGAAGCTTTCTTT.

The gene calls are TRBV19 and TRBJ1-5, with D unresolved. This CDR3 is built from 14 residues. CDR1 LNHDA and CDR2 SQIVND come from the germline V gene (reference sequence). V was pared by 1 base and J by 6 bases, with 10 bases between. CDR3 sequence reads: CASSIGGKGQPQHF. The CDR3 DNA reads TGTGCCAGTAGTATAGGGGGAAAAGGTCAGCCCCAGCATTTT.

This clone appeared a single time. The chain links TRBV19 to TRBJ2-7; the match to TRBD1 covers 10 bases. Germline V gene data show CDR1 as LNHDA and CDR2 as SQIVND (reference sequence). V was pared by 3 bases and J by 4 bases, with 12 bases of the junction left unmatched. The CDR3 is 17 amino acids. CDR3 protein: CASSMWTGGSNPYEQYF. DNA of the CDR3: TGTGCCAGTAGTATGTGGACAGGGGGGTCAAACCCTTACGAGCAGTACTTC.

The chain combines TRBV11-2 with TRBJ2-3, with 7 bases matching TRBD2. The CDR3 runs to 15 residues. V shed 3 bases, J shed 1 base, and the junction held 4 bases outside the gene matches. Germline V lookup: CDR1 SGHAT, CDR2 FQNNGV. The CDR3 here is CASSFNGRRTDTQYF. The DNA of the CDR3 is TGTGCCAGCAGCTTTAACGGGAGGCGCACAGATACGCAGTATTTT.

The chain employs TRBV5-1 and TRBJ2-3, with 8 bases that match TRBD2. Germline lookup yields CDR1 SGHRS and CDR2 YFSETQ. J gave up 3 bases and V 2 bases, and 5 bases lay outside the gene matches. This CDR3 is 15 amino acids long. CDR3 nucleotides: TGCGCCAGCAGCTTTAGCGGGGAGAGGACAGATACGCAGTATTTT. Its protein is CASSFSGERTDTQYF.

The genes are TRBV28 and TRBJ2-7, with D possibly TRBD1 on 5 matching bases. In germline, CDR1 is MDHEN, CDR2 SYDVKM. The CDR3 runs 14 residues. Trimming left V 4 bases short and J 3 bases short, with 13 bases between. The chain's CDR3 is CASSSVREVYEQYF. DNA of the CDR3: TGTGCCAGCAGTTCCGTCAGGGAAGTCTACGAGCAGTACTTC.

Of note for this clone: Other DNA sequences in the same sample also yield this CDR3. J is TRBJ2-2 and V is TRBV5-1; D is uncertain. The CDR3 sequence is 16 residues long. The V gene's germline CDR1 is SGHRS and CDR2 YFSETQ. V was clipped by 3 bases and J by 4 bases, with 16 bases between them. CDR3 DNA sequence: TGCGCCAGCAGCTCCGCGTCATTTAAAGGCACCGGGGAGCTGTTTTTT. This encodes CASSSASFKGTGELFF.

The chain employs TRBV15 and TRBJ2-1; D may be TRBD2 (6 bases). The CDR3 loop spans 10 amino acids. Germline CDR1 LNHNV, CDR2 YYDKDF (reference sequence). Trimming removed 8 bases from V and 8 bases from J, with 7 bases in between. The CDR3 nucleotides are TGTGCCACCTGGGGGGATGAGCAGTTCTTC. Its translation: CATWGDEQFF.

The chain is built from TRBV2 and TRBJ1-1; 7 nucleotides agree with TRBD1. CDR1 and CDR2 from the germline V gene are SNHLY and FYNNEI. CDR3 length: 13 amino acids. Trimming cost V 7 bases and J 2 bases; bases outside gene matches: 4. The CDR3 spells CASIGTANTEAFF. In DNA form, the CDR3 reads TGTGCCAGCATTGGGACAGCCAACACTGAAGCTTTCTTT.

The chain joins TRBV9 to TRBJ1-1, with 7 nucleotides matching TRBD1. This CDR3 region has 14 residues. The V and J ends lost 5 bases and 0 bases, in that order; junction bases with no gene match: 4. The germline V gene encodes CDR1 SGDLS and CDR2 YYNGEE. The CDR3 sequence is CASSQGGMNTEAFF. CDR3 in DNA: TGTGCCAGCAGTCAAGGGGGCATGAACACTGAAGCTTTCTTT. Using reference TRBV9 and TRBJ1-1 for the parts outside the CDR3, the full variable domain is DSGVTQTPKHLITATGQRVTLRCSPRSGDLSVYWYQQSLDQGLQFLIQYYNGEERAKGNILERFSAQQFPDLHSELNLSSLELGDSALYFCASSQGGMNTEAFFGQGTRLTVV.

The chain links TRBV19 to TRBJ2-4; D is unclear. The germline V gene encodes CDR1 LNHDA and CDR2 SQIVND (reference sequence). V lost 6 bases, J lost 2 bases, and 14 bases lay in between. The CDR3 runs to 15 residues. The CDR3 loop is CASSPGWDSKNIQYF. CDR3 bases: TGTGCCAGTAGCCCAGGTTGGGATTCCAAAAACATTCAGTACTTC.

The V call is TRBV28, the J call TRBJ1-5; D call uncertain. Germline assignment: CDR1 MDHEN and CDR2 SYDVKM. With 5 bases removed from V and 6 bases from J, the gap between germline ends came to 8 bases. The CDR3 is 12 residues long. The CDR3 DNA sequence: TGTGCCAGCAGTCAGAGGTCTCAGCCCCAGCATTTT. Amino acids: CASSQRSQPQHF.

V is TRBV6-9 and J is TRBJ2-7, with D perhaps matching TRBD1 (6 bases). The length of the CDR3 is 15 residues. CDR1 is MNHGY, CDR2 SVAAGI, per germline. V gave up 5 bases and J gave up 0 bases, with 14 bases separating them. CDR3 nucleotide sequence: TGTGCCAGCAGTGACGGGGACACGGGCTCCTACGAGCAGTACTTC. Protein product: CASSDGDTGSYEQYF.

CDR3 coding DNA: TGCGCCAGCAGCCAAGTGCACAGGGCGGGTCAGCCCCAGCATTTT. Translation gives CASSQVHRAGQPQHF. V and J are TRBV4-1 and TRBJ1-5; possible D gene TRBD1, 6 bases. The CDR3 is made up of 15 amino acids. V was shortened by 1 base and J by 6 bases, with 13 bases between the two germline ends. CDR1 and CDR2 (germline): MGHRA, YSYEKL.

V and J are TRBV9 and TRBJ1-6; D perhaps matches TRBD1 (6 bases). Trimming removed 4 bases at V and 0 bases at J, with 11 bases between. CDR3 length equals 16 residues. CDR1 SGDLS and CDR2 YYNGEE come from the germline V gene. CDR3 sequence: CASSPRQVSYNSPLHF. CDR3 DNA: TGTGCCAGCAGCCCACGACAGGTCTCCTATAATTCACCCCTCCACTTT.

This clone appeared a single time. The gene calls are TRBV6-1 and TRBJ1-5; D uncertain. Per the germline V gene, CDR1 is MNHNS and CDR2 is SASEGT. Between the trimmed V and J ends, which lost 1 base and 0 bases, there was a span of 4 bases. The CDR3 consists of 14 residues. The CDR3 bases are TGTGCCAGCAGTGAAGTTGGTAGCAATCAGCCCCAGCATTTT. Translated: CASSEVGSNQPQHF.